This passage covers 20 T cell receptor beta chains from one sample sequenced in a study of T cell repertoires in cytomegalovirus infection. Antigens for these TCRs are unknown. TCRdb recomputed calls from the reads with MiXCR, one row per CDR3 protein. The sample has 100,000 to 150,000 distinct CDR3 sequences, 25% to 35% seen once. The starting material was CD8+ T cells from cultured PBMCs, obtained from culture after CMV antigen stimulation. The receptor source for this set is a human donor in good health (CMV status not recorded). Some clones in this sample may be carry-over from other donors' samples.

The rearrangement uses TRBV2 and TRBJ2-7, with D uncertain. This CDR3 comprises 12 residues. Trimming left V 6 bases short and J 3 bases short, with 9 bases between. Per germline, CDR1 SNHLY and CDR2 FYNNEI. The CDR3 protein is CASRQGIYEQYF. Written as DNA, the CDR3 is TGTGCCAGCAGACAAGGAATCTACGAGCAGTACTTC.

This clonotype was detected many times. The rearrangement links TRBV7-9 to TRBJ1-1; TRBD1 is a possible D gene (6 bases). The V end lost 9 bases, the J end lost 0 bases, and 17 bases lay between the germline ends. The CDR3 contains 15 residues. Germline V gene lookup returns CDR1 SEHNR and CDR2 FQNEAQ (reference sequence). CDR3 region: CASPPQGFMNTEAFF. The CDR3 DNA follows: TGTGCCAGTCCACCACAGGGATTCATGAACACTGAAGCTTTCTTT.

The table lists this clonotype with a few counts. The chain is built from TRBV11-2 and TRBJ2-7; D not resolved. With 1 base removed from V and 2 bases from J, the gap between germline ends came to 18 bases. The CDR3 extends over 17 amino acids. Germline V CDR1 and CDR2: SGHAT, FQNNGV. CDR3 amino acids: CASSLGRGEVSPYEQYF. The CDR3 DNA reads TGTGCCAGCAGCTTAGGCAGAGGAGAGGTCTCGCCCTACGAGCAGTACTTC.

The chain links TRBV7-2 to TRBJ2-1; TRBD2 aligns across 8 bases. The CDR3 runs to 14 residues. The trim removed 1 base at V and 4 bases at J, leaving 0 bases unmatched. Looked up from germline, CDR1 is SGHTA and CDR2 is FQGNSA. The CDR3 spells CASSLERGYNEQFF. The CDR3 DNA reads as TGTGCCAGCAGCTTAGAGCGGGGGTACAATGAGCAGTTCTTC.

The rearrangement links TRBV28 to TRBJ1-5; no clear D gene. V was cut by 5 bases and J by 0 bases, with 14 bases left in between. The CDR3 consists of 16 residues. Germline V CDR1 and CDR2: MDHEN, SYDVKM. The CDR3 here is CASSPDGLYSNQPQHF. The CDR3 region has the DNA TGTGCCAGCAGTCCCGACGGACTATATAGCAATCAGCCCCAGCATTTT.

The CDR3 DNA is TGCGCCAGCAGCCGACAGGGTATGGCCGGGGAGCTGTTTTTT. Residues: CASSRQGMAGELFF. The chain carries TRBV4-1 and TRBJ2-2, with TRBD1 identical over 7 bases. Looked up from germline, CDR1 is MGHRA and CDR2 is YSYEKL. V was pared by 4 bases and J by 6 bases, with 5 bases of the junction left unmatched. The CDR3 covers 14 residues.

The chain couples TRBV13 to TRBJ1-1, with 7 nucleotides matching TRBD1. Per the germline V gene, CDR1 is PRHDT and CDR2 is FYEKMQ (reference sequence). The V and J ends lost 0 bases and 8 bases, in that order; junction bases with no gene match: 15. The CDR3 extends over 17 amino acids. CDR3 amino acids: CASSLGGGEDLGREAFF. The CDR3 DNA reads as TGTGCCAGCAGCTTAGGAGGGGGCGAGGATCTGGGTCGAGAAGCTTTCTTT.

There are a few counts of this clonotype. This chain links TRBV28 with TRBJ2-7; D perhaps matches TRBD2 (5 bases). Trimming cost V 1 base and J 3 bases, with 10 bases left between them. This CDR3 is built from 14 residues. Germline CDR1 is MDHEN and CDR2 is SYDVKM. The CDR3 spells CASSLLASNYEQYF. CDR3 bases: TGTGCCAGCAGTTTATTGGCTAGCAACTACGAGCAGTACTTC.

In its sample, this clonotype was seen a few times. The chain couples TRBV4-3 to TRBJ1-2; weak D call: TRBD1 (5 bases). V was cut by 8 bases and J by 6 bases, with 16 bases left in between. The germline CDR1 and CDR2 sequences are LGHNA and YSLEER. The CDR3 runs to 13 residues. The CDR3 sequence: CASRSREEDGYTF. CDR3 bases: TGCGCCAGCCGCAGCAGGGAGGAAGATGGCTACACCTTC.

Ten or more counts support this clonotype. The V gene is TRBV7-2, the J gene TRBJ2-3, with D uncertain. Germline assignment: CDR1 SGHTA and CDR2 FQGNSA. Trimming left V 1 base short and J 4 bases short, with 12 bases between. The CDR3 is 15 residues long. This chain's CDR3 is CASSLGYYEPDTQYF. The CDR3 coding sequence is TGTGCCAGCAGCTTAGGTTACTACGAGCCAGATACGCAGTATTTT. Full variable domain (rest looked up from reference TRBV7-2 and TRBJ2-3): GAGVSQSPSNKVTEKGKDVELRCDPISGHTALYWYRQSLGQGLEFLIYFQGNSAPDKSGLPSDRFSAERTGGSVSTLTIQRTQQEDSAVYLCASSLGYYEPDTQYFGPGTRLTVL.

The chain combines TRBV19 with TRBJ1-1; D perhaps matches TRBD1 (5 bases). CDR3 length: 14 residues. CDR1 is LNHDA and CDR2 is SQIVND in the germline V gene (reference sequence). V was pared by 1 base and J by 5 bases, with 11 bases between. The chain's CDR3 is CASSIGGRWTEAFF. CDR3 nucleotides: TGTGCCAGTAGTATAGGGGGCAGGTGGACTGAAGCTTTCTTT.

V is TRBV2 and J is TRBJ2-7, with D hard to call. The CDR3 is 11 residues long. Per germline, CDR1 SNHLY and CDR2 FYNNEI. With 2 bases removed from V and 7 bases from J, the gap between germline ends came to 6 bases. CDR3 sequence (DNA): TGTGCCAGCAGTGAATTGCGGGAGCAGTACTTC. Translating it yields CASSELREQYF.

The chain combines TRBV7-9 with TRBJ2-1; 10 nucleotides align to TRBD2. This CDR3 region has 16 residues. Germline loops: CDR1 SEHNR, CDR2 FQNEAQ (reference sequence). The junction had 8 bases not matched to a gene; V was cut back by 4 bases and J by 5 bases. The CDR3 DNA follows: TGTGCCAGCAGCTACCCAAGCGGGGGGGTGGACAATGAGCAGTTCTTC. Translation: CASSYPSGGVDNEQFF.

Many counts were recorded for this clonotype. The chain couples TRBV7-6 to TRBJ1-6; TRBD1 matches at 9 bases. This CDR3 contains 15 residues. Trimming took 5 bases from V and 4 from J; bases not matched to a gene: 3. Looked up from germline, CDR1 is SGHVS and CDR2 is FNYEAQ. The CDR3 here is CASSSGTGYNSPLHF. The CDR3 DNA follows: TGTGCCAGCAGCAGCGGGACAGGGTATAATTCACCCCTCCACTTT.

The chain recombines TRBV14 with TRBJ1-5, with 7 bases aligning to TRBD1. Germline CDR1 reads SGHDN; CDR2 reads FVKESK. The CDR3 has 14 residues. The V gene end was trimmed by 2 bases and the J gene end by 2 bases; junction bases not matched to a gene: 0. The DNA for the CDR3 is TGTGCCAGCAGCCAAACAGGGGGCAATCAGCCCCAGCATTTT. It encodes CASSQTGGNQPQHF.

This clonotype came up many times. The CDR3 DNA sequence: TGTGCCAGCAGTTACTCGATTGGTAATACGCAGTATTTT. Its translation is CASSYSIGNTQYF. This sequence joins TRBV6-5 and TRBJ2-3; D gene uncertain. The CDR3 is 13 residues long. Trimming removed 0 bases at V and 7 bases at J, with 8 bases between. The germline V gene has CDR1 MNHEY and CDR2 SVGAGI.

The chain couples TRBV27 to TRBJ1-2; no clear D gene. V shed 7 bases and J shed 2 bases, with 20 bases lying between them. The CDR3 sequence is 16 residues long. The germline gives CDR1 MNHEY, CDR2 SMNVEV (reference sequence). This chain's CDR3 is CASMGFGIGLNYGYTF. For the CDR3, the DNA is TGTGCCAGCATGGGGTTTGGAATCGGGTTAAACTATGGCTACACCTTC.

This clonotype was detected only a few times. V usage is TRBV7-4 and J usage is TRBJ1-4; 10 nucleotides match TRBD1. Germline-derived CDR1 and CDR2 are SGHVT and SQSDAQ. CDR3 length: 16 amino acids. J was trimmed by 5 bases and V by 5 bases; bases with no gene match: 8. The CDR3 DNA is TGTGCCAGCAGCAAGACCGACAGGGGGCGGAATGAAAAACTGTTTTTT. Its translation: CASSKTDRGRNEKLFF.

This clonotype was counted between two and nine times. The J gene is TRBJ2-5, the V gene TRBV3-1, with a weak D call TRBD2 (5 bases). Germline-derived CDR1 and CDR2 are LGHDT and YNNKEL (reference sequence). The CDR3 totals 16 residues. The germline V and J ends were trimmed by 3 bases and 2 bases, with 16 bases remaining between them. CDR3 nucleotide sequence: TGTGCCAGCAGCCATAGTTTTCGGACGGGGCAAGAGACCCAGTACTTC. Translated: CASSHSFRTGQETQYF.

The chain combines TRBV6-1 with TRBJ2-7; possible D gene TRBD1, 5 bases. In germline, CDR1 is MNHNS, CDR2 SASEGT. The CDR3 spans 16 residues. V gave up 6 bases and J gave up 0 bases, with 18 bases separating them. The CDR3 region has the DNA TGTGCCAGCAGCGAAATAAGTCAGACAGTCTCCTACGAGCAGTACTTC. Its translation: CASSEISQTVSYEQYF.